This T cell receptor (beta chain) was captured by sequencing in a study of cytomegalovirus exposure and HLA in healthy donors. Trimming took 1 base from V and 0 from J; bases not matched to a gene: 1. The CDR3 is 15 amino acids. The germline V gene has CDR1 ENHRY and CDR2 SYGVKD. The PCR made use of 60 Vbeta and 13 Jbeta primers. Profiled with immunoSEQ multiplex PCR; TCRdb holds only in-frame clones, not every one. The data contain roughly 120,000 clones, over 75% of them singletons. Sample: PBMCs. The chain recombines TRBV10-3 with TRBJ2-3; TRBD2 matches at 7 bases. The clonotype originates from a woman in her twenties or thirties in good health and CMV-seropositive. The CDR3 nucleotides read TGTGCCATCAGTGAGTTACTAGCGAGCACAGATACGCAGTATTTT. This codes for CAISELLASTDTQYF.